These 8 T cell receptor beta chains came from one sample sequenced in a study of T cell changes during pregnancy in multiple sclerosis. This table comes from immunoSEQ multiplex PCR, and its TCRdb copy is limited to in-frame clones, with some not included. Altogether 65,000 to 75,000 clones are present, roughly 90% being singletons, with the ten largest covering roughly 3.7%. Sequenced here: peripheral blood, sampled after pregnancy. The origin of the receptors is a female donor in good health, enrolled as a control in a pregnancy study.

This rearrangement joins TRBV19 to TRBJ2-7; possibly TRBD2 for D (7 bases). With 5 bases removed from V and 3 bases from J, the gap between germline ends came to 14 bases. Germline V gene sequence: CDR1 LNHDA, CDR2 SQIVND (reference sequence). The CDR3 extends over 14 amino acids. The CDR3 is CASSPRGAFYEQYF. The CDR3 DNA reads as TGTGCCAGTAGTCCCCGGGGGGCTTTCTACGAGCAGTACTTC.

The genes are TRBV5-1 and TRBJ1-1; D perhaps matches TRBD1 (6 bases). This CDR3 has 13 residues. Trimming stripped 4 bases from V and 7 bases from J, with 14 bases between. Germline CDR1 and CDR2: SGHRS and YFSETQ. CDR3 DNA: TGCGCCAGCAGCCTAACAGGGTCGGATGAAGCTTTCTTT. Its protein product is CASSLTGSDEAFF.

The J gene is TRBJ2-7, the V gene TRBV19; TRBD2 is a possible D gene (5 bases). Germline lookup yields CDR1 LNHDA and CDR2 SQIVND (reference sequence). The CDR3 contains 14 residues. Trimming took 2 bases from V and 3 from J, leaving 11 bases between them. The CDR3 nucleotides are TGTGCCAGTAGTATAAGGACTGGGGACTACGAGCAGTACTTC. Amino acids: CASSIRTGDYEQYF.

The gene calls are TRBV27 and TRBJ2-1; 9 positions agree with TRBD2. Germline V gene data show CDR1 as MNHEY and CDR2 as SMNVEV (reference sequence). CDR3 size: 16 residues. J gave up 7 bases and V 3 bases, and 10 bases lay outside the gene matches. CDR3 region: CASSFRRLAGRNEQFF. CDR3 DNA sequence: TGTGCCAGCAGTTTCCGGCGCCTAGCGGGAAGGAATGAGCAGTTCTTC.

This clone came up a few times. The chain couples TRBV5-1 to TRBJ2-5; a weak D match, TRBD1 (6 bases). Germline V gives CDR1 SGHRS, CDR2 YFSETQ. Trimming pared 6 bases from V and 2 bases from J, leaving 14 bases between. The CDR3 consists of 14 residues. The CDR3 protein is CASTQAGQQETQYF. The DNA of the CDR3 is TGCGCCAGCACCCAGGCCGGACAGCAAGAGACCCAGTACTTC.

This sequence joins TRBV10-2 and TRBJ1-3; possibly TRBD1 for D (6 bases). V lost 6 bases to trimming and J lost 0 bases, with 12 bases between them. The CDR3 sequence is 15 residues long. CDR1 and CDR2 from the germline V gene are WSHSY and SAAADI. CDR3 sequence (DNA): TGCGCCAGCAGGCGGACAGACTCCTCTGGAAACACCATATATTTT. Its translation is CASRRTDSSGNTIYF.

The J gene is TRBJ2-1, the V gene TRBV5-1; 11 bases are shared with TRBD2. Germline lookup yields CDR1 SGHRS and CDR2 YFSETQ. The CDR3 covers 16 residues. The trim removed 3 bases at V and 4 bases at J, leaving 6 bases unmatched. The CDR3 DNA sequence: TGCGCCAGCAGCTCTGGGAGACTAGCGGGATACAATGAGCAGTTCTTC. It specifies CASSSGRLAGYNEQFF.

The rearrangement links TRBV18 to TRBJ2-7; 13 bases map to TRBD2. Trimming took 3 bases from V and 4 from J; bases not matched to a gene: 3. The CDR3 extends over 15 amino acids. Germline CDR1 reads KGHSH; CDR2 reads LQKENI. CDR3 sequence reads: CASSPGLAGDYEQYF. The CDR3 coding sequence is TGTGCCAGCTCACCTGGACTAGCGGGGGATTACGAGCAGTACTTC.